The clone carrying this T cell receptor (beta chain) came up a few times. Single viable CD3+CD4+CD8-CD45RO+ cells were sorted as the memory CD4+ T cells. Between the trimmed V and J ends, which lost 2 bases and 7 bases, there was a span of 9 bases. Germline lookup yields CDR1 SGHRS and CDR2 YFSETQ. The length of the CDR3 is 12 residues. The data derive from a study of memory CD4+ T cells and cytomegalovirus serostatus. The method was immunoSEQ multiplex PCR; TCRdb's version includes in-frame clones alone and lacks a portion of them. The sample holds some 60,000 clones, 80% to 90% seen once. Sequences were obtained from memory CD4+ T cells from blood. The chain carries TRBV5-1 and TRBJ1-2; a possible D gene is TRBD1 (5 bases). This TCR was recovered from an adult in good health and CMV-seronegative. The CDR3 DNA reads TGCGCCAGCAGCTTTGGGGGTAGTGGCTACACCTTC. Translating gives CASSFGGSGYTF.